This T cell receptor (beta chain) was found in a study of identical twins. Study findings and constraints: One should note that invariant MAIT and iNKT cells could partly confound zero-insertion analyses.

TCRdb redid the calling of the 5' RACE reads with MiXCR, one entry per CDR3 protein. The profile shows about 530,000 distinct CDR3 sequences, about 16% of them singletons. For this clonotype: Its cognate antigen is unknown.

V shed 5 bases and J 0 bases; nucleotides not matched to a gene: 7. The CDR3 extends over 16 amino acids. This sample was also put to use in a study of yellow fever vaccine responses in identical twins.

The sequence was collected from a woman younger than 30 in good health. Sequencing input: CD4+ T cells sorted from blood. The chain links TRBV12-3 or TRBV12-4 to TRBJ2-1, with TRBD1 matching over 7 bases. CDR3: CASSIPTGVSYNEQFF. The CDR3 nucleotides read TGTGCCAGCAGTATCCCAACAGGGGTCTCCTACAATGAGCAGTTCTTC.